This T cell receptor beta chain was recorded in a study of blood T cell repertoires in COVID-19. There are 14 residues in the CDR3. In germline, CDR1 is SEHNR, CDR2 FQNEAQ (reference sequence). Trimming shortened V by 0 bases and J by 7 bases, and 10 bases separated the two germline ends. Some clones are missing from TCRdb's copy, which holds only in-frame ones; the method was immunoSEQ multiplex PCR. Of some 340,000 clones listed, 85% to 95% are singletons. Material for sequencing was PBMCs or T cells enriched from blood (not recorded which). The TCR originated in a woman aged 25-40 years who had been exposed to COVID-19. The chain recombines TRBV7-9 with TRBJ2-1, with D possibly TRBD2 on 5 matching bases. CDR3 amino acids: CASSLATKDNEQFF. Here the CDR3 DNA reads TGTGCCAGCAGCTTAGCGACTAAGGATAATGAGCAGTTCTTC.